The T cell receptor beta chain under discussion was sequenced for a study of blood T cell repertoires in COVID-19 (dated by TCRdb to 2018 to 2020). Background on the whole study: The collaborator samples originated in the United States, Italy and Spain and spanned the acute and convalescent phases of COVID-19. The material from the prospective study consisted of cDNA or gDNA derived from T cells, B-cell-depleted T cells, or PBMCs. Subjects who had been exposed to COVID-19, were actively infected with it, or had recovered from it provided the deeply sampled blood TCRbeta repertoires that made up the dataset. The repertoires were made available in a free public database intended to serve as a resource for research on the immune response to SARS-CoV-2. Samples came from the ongoing ImmuneRACE study (first 160 participants) plus 1,254 subjects from 6 global collaborators. The sample metadata nearly always contained a de-identified subject ID, COVID-19 status, age in years and sex. HLA class I and class II types, where available, came from metadata supplied by the sample provider rather than from assay-based typing.

Based on the germline V gene, the CDR1 and CDR2 sequences are SNHLY and FYNNEI. V is shortened by 7 bases, J by 1 base, and the region joining them spans 10 bases. Taken from cysteine to phenylalanine, the CDR3 has 13 residues. The kept DNA is CDR3 alone, 39 bases in frame from the first base. To note about this clone: Its antigen specificity is not known. No base quality information exists; no much larger clone differs at one position.

TCRbeta CDR3 regions were amplified from genomic DNA using the immunoSEQ Assay, a bias-controlled multiplex PCR. As for how the authors treated the data: The number of nucleated cells in each sample was estimated from the amplification of reference gene primers within the assay. To quantify the absolute abundance of each unique TCRbeta CDR3 rearrangement, sequence reads were collapsed and filtered. For each sample, productive Simpson clonality was calculated as the square root of Simpson's diversity index over productive rearrangements. TCRdb obtained this table from immuneACCESS and retained in-frame rearrangements with V and J assigned. These tables miss some clones; where compared with another copy, unresolved V genes account for less than half of the shortfall, and the remainder is unexplained. V, J and clone size are those of that table, while D and trimming were read from the DNA. The sample table holds about 160,000 clones, of which approximately 90% were seen once. Under 4.5% of the sample goes to the ten largest clones.

What the authors observed across the whole study: The amount of clinical and demographic metadata varied by source and participant and was provided uncurated.

Participants in the prospective study were enrolled through a virtual design, were aged about 18 to 100 years, and lived in fewer than 30 United States geographic areas. In the prospective study, participants were assigned to cohorts based on the clinical history participants reported in a screening survey and a study questionnaire. Exposed participants had been in contact, within 2 weeks of entering the study, with a person who had a PCR-confirmed or clinician-diagnosed case of COVID-19. Mobile phlebotomists in the prospective study collected whole blood, serum and a nasopharyngeal or oropharyngeal swab from every participant. Additional blood draws and questionnaires over an approximately 2-month period could optionally be provided by prospective study participants. Before DNA extraction, blood samples from the prospective study were shipped at room temperature or frozen.

Specimen: PBMCs or T cells enriched from blood (not recorded which). The V and J genes are TRBV2 and TRBJ1-1; no D gene is confidently identified. The origin of this receptor is a woman in her forties who had been exposed to COVID-19. In nucleotides, the sequence is TGTGCCAGCACCCCTACTGAGAACACTGAAGCTTTCTTT. This gives the protein CASTPTENTEAFF.